Presented here are 30 T cell receptor beta chains from one specimen sequenced in a study of T cells in Graves' hyperthyroidism and ophthalmopathy. The CDR3 regions of TCR beta were amplified from RNA transcripts. Initially, a first-round RT-PCR of the TCR CDR3 employed the HTBI primer set. TCRdb re-derived calls from the multiplex PCR reads in MiXCR, one entry per CDR3 protein. The sample shows roughly 500,000 distinct CDR3 sequences, 35% to 55% of them seen only once. The material sequenced was peripheral blood or thyroid tissue (not recorded which). The receptors here all came from an adult woman with Graves' disease, either hyperthyroidism or ophthalmopathy (not recorded which).

The J gene is TRBJ2-3, the V gene TRBV20-1; D uncertain. V dropped 8 bases and J dropped 2 bases, with 11 bases sitting between them. CDR3 length: 12 amino acids. The germline V gene encodes CDR1 DFQATT and CDR2 SNEGSKA (reference sequence). CDR3 DNA: TGCAGTCCAGAGATAGACACAGATACGCAGTATTTT. It codes for CSPEIDTDTQYF.

The chain employs TRBV24-1 and TRBJ1-4, with TRBD1 as a possible D gene (6 bases). V dropped 2 bases and J dropped 6 bases, with 15 bases sitting between them. The length of the CDR3 is 16 residues. CDR1 and CDR2 (germline): KGHDR, SFDVKD. Written as DNA, the CDR3 is TGTGCCACCAGTGATTCAAGGGCAGGGGTGGATGAAAAACTGTTTTTT. It translates to CATSDSRAGVDEKLFF.

This chain joins TRBV10-1 and TRBJ1-5; possibly TRBD1 for D (5 bases). The length of the CDR3 is 15 residues. Per germline, CDR1 WNHNN and CDR2 SYGVQD (reference sequence). V was shortened by 5 bases and J by 5 bases, with 16 bases between the two germline ends. CDR3 DNA: TGCGCCAGCAGTAGTACAGGCGGCCTATATCAGCCCCAGCATTTT. It specifies CASSSTGGLYQPQHF.

The J gene is TRBJ1-1, the V gene TRBV20-1; D unresolved. The V gene lost 0 bases and the J gene lost 1 base, with 12 bases spanning the gap. This CDR3 spans 15 amino acids. Germline CDR1 and CDR2: DFQATT and SNEGSKA (reference sequence). CDR3 loop: CSARDGMGGNTEAFF. As DNA, the CDR3 is TGCAGTGCTAGAGACGGGATGGGTGGGAACACTGAAGCTTTCTTT.

The chain recombines TRBV28 with TRBJ2-7; tentatively, D is TRBD2 (6 bases). The CDR3 has 14 residues. Germline CDR1 and CDR2: MDHEN and SYDVKM. V was clipped by 3 bases and J by 2 bases, with 11 bases between them. The CDR3 DNA follows: TGTGCCAGCAGTTTTAGACTAGTTACCTACGAGCAGTACTTC. Residues: CASSFRLVTYEQYF.

The table lists this clonotype with many counts. V usage is TRBV5-6 and J usage is TRBJ2-5; a weak D match, TRBD1 (6 bases). The V and J ends lost 6 bases and 2 bases respectively, with 11 bases between them. Germline CDR1 and CDR2: SGHDT and YYEEEE. The length of the CDR3 is 13 residues. The CDR3 sequence is CASTPGQQETQYF. For the CDR3, the DNA is TGTGCCAGCACCCCCGGACAGCAAGAGACCCAGTACTTC.

The count of this clonotype is one. The chain combines TRBV11-1 with TRBJ2-5; maybe TRBD1 (5 bases). Looked up from germline, CDR1 is SGHAT and CDR2 is FQDESV (reference sequence). The CDR3 covers 13 residues. Trimming left V 11 bases short and J 0 bases short, with 13 bases between. CDR3 nucleotides: TGTGCCGGGGCTACCGGGTACCAAGAGACCCAGTACTTC. It translates to CAGATGYQETQYF.

The genes are TRBV15 and TRBJ1-2; a possible D gene is TRBD1 (5 bases). Trimming removed 1 base from V and 2 bases from J, with 11 bases in between. CDR1 LNHNV and CDR2 YYDKDF come from the germline V gene (reference sequence). This CDR3 spans 15 amino acids. In DNA form, the CDR3 reads TGTGCCACCAGCAGAGGAGAGGGGACCAACTATGGCTACACCTTC. It is translated as CATSRGEGTNYGYTF.

V gene TRBV20-1 combines with J gene TRBJ1-1; D perhaps matches TRBD1 (5 bases). The germline V and J ends were trimmed by 3 bases and 11 bases, with 10 bases remaining between them. CDR3 length: 10 amino acids. CDR1 DFQATT and CDR2 SNEGSKA come from the germline V gene (reference sequence). This CDR3 reads CSASQGPAFF. CDR3 DNA: TGCAGTGCTAGCCAGGGCCCTGCTTTCTTT.

In this sample, this clonotype turned up many times. The rearrangement uses TRBV20-1 and TRBJ2-5; tentatively, D is TRBD1 (6 bases). Germline CDR1 reads DFQATT; CDR2 reads SNEGSKA (reference sequence). The CDR3 sequence is 14 residues long. The V end lost 3 bases, the J end lost 4 bases, and 15 bases lay between the germline ends. CDR3 sequence reads: CSASRLAGVETQYF. The CDR3 bases are TGCAGTGCTAGCCGGTTGGCAGGGGTAGAGACCCAGTACTTC.

This clonotype was seen at least ten times. The genes are TRBV11-2 and TRBJ2-7; 9 bases are a match to TRBD2. The germline V gene has CDR1 SGHAT and CDR2 FQNNGV. This CDR3 contains 15 residues. J gave up 9 bases and V 2 bases, and 11 bases lay outside the gene matches. The CDR3 is CASSLLVAGDRGQYF. For the CDR3, the DNA is TGTGCCAGCAGCTTATTGGTAGCGGGAGATCGGGGGCAGTACTTC.

This clonotype was recorded at least ten times. The chain carries TRBV15 and TRBJ1-4, with D tentatively TRBD1 (6 bases). V was pared by 5 bases and J by 4 bases, with 11 bases between. Looked up from germline, CDR1 is LNHNV and CDR2 is YYDKDF (reference sequence). The CDR3 is 14 residues long. CDR3: CATSQGGDNEKLFF. The CDR3 nucleotides are TGTGCCACCAGCCAAGGGGGGGATAATGAAAAACTGTTTTTT.

Only a few counts were recorded for this clonotype. The CDR3 loop reads CSAGTGAGANVLTF. In DNA form, the CDR3 reads TGCAGCGCCGGGACAGGGGCTGGGGCCAACGTCCTGACTTTC. V gene TRBV29-1 combines with J gene TRBJ2-6, with 10 bases lining up with TRBD1. The CDR3 extends over 14 amino acids. Germline assignment: CDR1 SQVTM and CDR2 ANQGSEA. The J segment lost 2 bases and the V segment lost 7 bases, leaving 2 bases of the junction unmatched.

The chain combines TRBV10-3 with TRBJ1-1; D not resolved. The CDR3 is 11 amino acids. Germline V CDR1 and CDR2: ENHRY, SYGVKD. V lost 0 bases and J lost 7, with 3 bases in between. The chain's CDR3 is CAISESLEAFF. The CDR3 coding sequence is TGTGCCATCAGTGAGTCCCTTGAAGCTTTCTTT.

This sequence joins TRBV6-5 and TRBJ2-1, with 9 bases matching TRBD2. Germline CDR1 and CDR2: MNHEY and SVGAGI. V lost 4 bases to trimming and J lost 3 bases; unmatched junction nucleotides: 4. CDR3 length equals 15 residues. CDR3 nucleotides: TGTGCCAGCAGTTTTAGCGGGAGACGCTACAATGAGCAGTTCTTC. Its protein is CASSFSGRRYNEQFF.

This clonotype was observed at least ten times. The chain is built from TRBV6-1 and TRBJ1-1, with D possibly TRBD1 on 6 matching bases. From germline, CDR1 is MNHNS and CDR2 SASEGT. The CDR3 has 13 residues. The V gene lost 6 bases and the J gene lost 5 bases, with 13 bases spanning the gap. CDR3 in amino acids: CASSPAGVTEAFF. Written as DNA, the CDR3 is TGTGCCAGCAGCCCCGCAGGGGTAACTGAAGCTTTCTTT.

The V call is TRBV24-1, the J call TRBJ1-5; no reliable D call. This CDR3 has 14 amino acids. Trimming pared 5 bases from V and 6 bases from J, leaving 13 bases between. The V gene's germline CDR1 is KGHDR and CDR2 SFDVKD. CDR3 bases: TGTGCCACCAGTGGTCCAGGTTGGGGTCAGCCCCAGCATTTT. This gives the protein CATSGPGWGQPQHF.

Turning to this clonotype: This clone may be a read error of a much larger clone one base away. The chain carries TRBV28 and TRBJ1-1; perhaps TRBD1 as D (5 bases). CDR1 and CDR2 (germline): MDHEN, SYDVKM. This CDR3 region has 14 residues. CDR3 protein: CASSAPGVNAEAFF. The DNA for the CDR3 is TGTGCCAGCAGCGCTCCGGGGGTGAACGCTGAAGCTTTCTTT.

The chain has TRBV19 and TRBJ1-4; D not resolved. The V and J ends lost 4 bases and 4 bases respectively, with 19 bases between them. This CDR3 contains 17 residues. The germline V gene encodes CDR1 LNHDA and CDR2 SQIVND (reference sequence). The CDR3, as DNA: TGTGCCAGTAGTAAAACAGATCCAGTAATGGTTAATGAAAAACTGTTTTTT. As protein: CASSKTDPVMVNEKLFF.

The gene calls are TRBV20-1 and TRBJ1-6; no clear D gene. This CDR3 is built from 14 residues. Germline-derived CDR1 and CDR2 are DFQATT and SNEGSKA (reference sequence). V lost 3 bases to trimming and J lost 8 bases, with 14 bases between them. The CDR3 sequence: CSASWVRGDSPLHF. The CDR3 coding sequence is TGCAGTGCTAGCTGGGTGCGGGGTGATTCACCCCTCCACTTT.

In the case of this clonotype: The junction does not match germline at one end; this may be a read error. This chain connects TRBV19 to TRBJ2-2; D possibly corresponds to TRBD2 (5 bases). The CDR3 spans 17 residues. Germline V gene lookup returns CDR1 LNHDA and CDR2 SQIVND (reference sequence). The CDR3 is CASRPTGSSTYTGELSW. The CDR3 nucleotides read TGTGCCAGTAGACCTACCGGTTCGTCGACCTACACCGGGGAGCTGTCTTGG. Full variable domain (remainder filled in from reference TRBV19 and TRBJ2-2): DGGITQSPKYLFRKEGQNVTLSCEQNLNHDAMYWYRQDPGQGLRLIYYSQIVNDFQKGDIAEGYSVSREKKESFPLTVTSAQKNPTAFYLCASRPTGSSTYTGELSWGEGSRLTVL.

Ten or more counts support this clonotype. The gene calls are TRBV7-8 and TRBJ2-5; D perhaps matches TRBD2 (6 bases). Germline CDR1 SGHVS, CDR2 FQNEAQ. The CDR3 totals 17 residues. Trimming left V 0 bases short and J 5 bases short, with 19 bases between. CDR3: CASSLAWSGLTRETQYF. CDR3 DNA: TGTGCCAGCAGCTTAGCGTGGAGCGGGCTAACCCGGGAGACCCAGTACTTC.

The sample holds many counts of this clonotype. The chain links TRBV6-6 to TRBJ2-7; 8 positions agree with TRBD1. This CDR3 is built from 13 residues. Per germline, CDR1 MNHNY and CDR2 SVGAGI (reference sequence). J lost 2 bases, V lost 5 bases, and 2 bases had no gene match. CDR3 sequence (DNA): TGTGCCAGCAGTCAGGACAGGGCCTACGAGCAGTACTTC. Amino acids: CASSQDRAYEQYF.

This chain connects TRBV7-9 to TRBJ1-3; no reliable D call. This CDR3 region has 14 residues. Germline lookup yields CDR1 SEHNR and CDR2 FQNEAQ (reference sequence). V was trimmed by 10 bases and J by 0 bases, leaving 13 bases between them. The CDR3 protein is CATPLRGSGNTIYF. The CDR3 nucleotides read TGTGCCACTCCCCTACGGGGCTCTGGAAACACCATATATTTT.

A note on this clonotype: A clone one base away is much larger, so this may be a read error. The chain uses TRBV28 and TRBJ2-5, with D possibly being TRBD2 (5 bases). The CDR3 spans 13 residues. V was cut by 6 bases and J by 1 base, with 9 bases left in between. Per germline, CDR1 MDHEN and CDR2 SYDVKM. The CDR3 region is CASRDFPQETQYF. In DNA form, the CDR3 reads TGTGCCAGCAGGGACTTCCCCCAAGAGACCCAGTACTTC.

This clonotype was observed at least ten times. The CDR3 region has the DNA TGTGCCAGCAGCTTACGTCAGGGGGCCGGGCCGTACTTC. Its protein is CASSLRQGAGPYF. V and J are TRBV7-2 and TRBJ2-7, with 8 positions matching TRBD1. The germline V gene encodes CDR1 SGHTA and CDR2 FQGNSA. The CDR3 loop spans 13 amino acids. V shed 2 bases, J shed 12 bases, and the junction held 9 bases outside the gene matches.

The V call is TRBV20-1, the J call TRBJ1-5, with D perhaps matching TRBD1 (5 bases). Germline V gene data show CDR1 as DFQATT and CDR2 as SNEGSKA (reference sequence). V gave up 6 bases and J gave up 2 bases, with 17 bases separating them. This CDR3 has 15 amino acids. The CDR3 nucleotides are TGCAGTGCCATCTCCAGGGACCTGGGCAATCAGCCCCAGCATTTT. Protein: CSAISRDLGNQPQHF.

In DNA, the CDR3 is TGTGCCAGCGTTGGAGGACCACCGGGCACTGAAGCTTTCTTT. This translates into CASVGGPPGTEAFF. V gene TRBV25-1 combines with J gene TRBJ1-1; D unresolved. Trimming left V 8 bases short and J 4 bases short, with 17 bases between. Germline loops: CDR1 MGHDK, CDR2 SYGVNS. The CDR3 covers 14 residues. The full variable domain, in which reference TRBV25-1 and TRBJ1-1 provide the parts outside the CDR3, is EADIYQTPRYLVIGTGKKITLECSQTMGHDKMYWYQQDPGMELHLIHYSYGVNSTEKGDLSSESTVSRIRTEHFPLTLESARPSHTSQYLCASVGGPPGTEAFFGQGTRLTVV.

This clonotype was seen more than once but under ten times. This sequence joins TRBV28 and TRBJ1-2, with 8 bases identical to TRBD1. Unmatched junction bases numbered 16, after V lost 5 bases and J lost 5 bases. Looked up from germline, CDR1 is MDHEN and CDR2 is SYDVKM. The CDR3 contains 17 residues. This CDR3 reads CASSPSQLSRGRYGYTF. DNA of the CDR3: TGTGCCAGCAGTCCCAGCCAACTTTCCAGGGGGCGTTATGGCTACACCTTC.

The rearrangement uses TRBV29-1 and TRBJ2-5; TRBD2 matches 10 bases. The CDR3 loop spans 14 amino acids. Germline loops: CDR1 SQVTM, CDR2 ANQGSEA. J was trimmed by 2 bases and V by 4 bases; bases with no gene match: 4. The CDR3 here is CSVVTSGVQETQYF. The CDR3 DNA reads as TGCAGCGTTGTTACTAGCGGGGTGCAAGAGACCCAGTACTTC.